Listed below are T cell receptor beta chains from one sample, sequenced in a study of Ad26.COV2.S vaccination and SARS-CoV-2 variants. Profiled with immunoSEQ multiplex PCR; TCRdb holds only in-frame clones, not every one. The data contain a few hundred thousand clones, around 93% of them singletons. The sample in question was peripheral blood, obtained in a trial of Ad26.COV2.S vaccine versus placebo. These receptors all stem from a person aged 18-65 years who received the Ad26.COV2.S COVID-19 vaccine or a placebo. Each CDR3 is given without its conserved first and last residue. Fields, in order: clone size, V gene, D gene, J gene, CDR3 protein. The D gene is left open where the match is weak. Expanded clones are given a class, and other clones once, few, many or no size at all.

-,TRBV19,TRBD1,TRBJ1-2,ASSIPTGPTSNYGYT
-,TRBV4-3,-,TRBJ2-2,ASSHSAGALAGELF
-,TRBV10-3,-,TRBJ2-7,AISPTGSYEQY
-,TRBV10-1,TRBD1,TRBJ2-1,ASSSGTGHNEQF
-,TRBV9,TRBD1,TRBJ2-1,ASSVGTGGYDEQF
-,TRBV27,TRBD2,TRBJ2-3,ASSISGGSTDTQY
-,TRBV11-3,TRBD2,TRBJ2-2,ASSLGLANTGELF
-,TRBV4-3,-,TRBJ1-4,ASSQGTGHNEKLF
once,TRBV28,TRBD1,TRBJ2-7,ASSSLGGPGHEQY
-,TRBV3-1/TRBV3-2,TRBD1,TRBJ1-1,ASTAQGAANTEAF
-,TRBV28,TRBD1,TRBJ1-5,ASSRIGTGVSNQPQH
-,TRBV19,-,TRBJ2-2,ASSLDRLNTGELF
-,TRBV7-6,TRBD1,TRBJ2-3,ASRGTGSTDTQY
once,TRBV6-4,-,TRBJ1-1,ASRAGLMNTEAF
-,TRBV5-6,-,TRBJ2-2,ASSTGFMGGELF
few,TRBV7-2,-,TRBJ1-4,ASSFNGGRTNEKLF
-,TRBV7-9,-,TRBJ1-6,ASSLLGEGGSPLH
-,TRBV19,TRBD2,TRBJ2-7,ASSLPGLAGAEQY
-,TRBV27,TRBD1,TRBJ1-2,ASSLSPGQGVGGYT
-,TRBV18,-,TRBJ2-7,ASSPKDQRFSYEQY
-,TRBV5-1,TRBD1,TRBJ2-7,ASSLVGQGMYEQY
-,TRBV9,TRBD2,TRBJ2-7,ASSFTSGGTYEQY
-,TRBV29-1,TRBD1,TRBJ2-7,SVRTGPPYEQY
-,TRBV5-5,TRBD1,TRBJ1-6,ASSKQGTPNSPLH
-,TRBV19,TRBD2,TRBJ2-1,AILTSRNEQF
-,TRBV27,TRBD2,TRBJ2-5,ASSPGTSGEETQY
-,TRBV5-1,TRBD2,TRBJ2-3,ASSLELWEAGERRTQY
once,TRBV7-2,-,TRBJ2-3,ASSFGAVISQNTQY
-,TRBV7-2,-,TRBJ1-2,ASSPRGDTVFYGYT
-,TRBV5-3,-,TRBJ2-5,ARRDPGWTYQETQY
-,TRBV4-3,-,TRBJ2-7,ASSQDNGGYEQY
-,TRBV3-1/TRBV3-2,TRBD1,TRBJ2-7,ASSGGWTGEQY
-,TRBV23-1,TRBD1,TRBJ2-1,ASSHLDRGQYNEQF
-,TRBV5-4,TRBD1,TRBJ1-1,ASSLARGAQRNTEAF
-,TRBV6-5,-,TRBJ2-2,ASSYGTGGGTGELF
-,TRBV27,TRBD1,TRBJ2-7,ASSSGTVPVQY
-,TRBV9,TRBD1,TRBJ1-6,ASSVEGQTNSPLH
-,TRBV7-9,-,TRBJ2-5,ASTGQETQY
-,TRBV15,TRBD1,TRBJ2-7,ATSRSGDRVGYEQY
-,TRBV27,-,TRBJ1-2,ASSPPLGGYT
-,TRBV10-3,-,TRBJ1-2,AISGSGKDYGYT
-,TRBV5-4,-,TRBJ1-6,ASSLGGIDSPLH
-,TRBV6-5,-,TRBJ2-5,ASSYGGLAQETQY
-,TRBV27,-,TRBJ2-1,ASSYLESYNEQF
few,TRBV27,-,TRBJ1-1,ASSGPRRNTEAF
-,TRBV30,TRBD1,TRBJ1-1,AWSVLSGRGIKQDGEGAF
once,TRBV28,-,TRBJ1-5,ASSPLRDRQPQH
-,TRBV6-5,TRBD2,TRBJ2-3,ASSPLAGGSDTQY
-,TRBV4-3,TRBD1,TRBJ1-2,ASSDRGLGYT
-,TRBV27,-,TRBJ1-1,ASSFEGLDTEAF
-,TRBV29-1,-,TRBJ2-3,SVEEASFKLDDPY
-,TRBV2,-,TRBJ2-2,ASSLDRLNTGELF
-,TRBV15,-,TRBJ2-1,ATSMEGGHPYNEQF